The 20 T cell receptor beta chains given below trace back to one sample, sequenced in a study of shared clonotypes between healthy human individuals. Here immunoSEQ multiplex PCR was the method, and the copy in TCRdb shows in-frame clones only, minus some. The table includes 660,000 or so clones, roughly 96% detected once. Naive CD8 cells lacked CD45RO and underwent positive selection for CCR7, leaving out terminally differentiated effector memory CD45RA+ cells. The sequenced sample was naive CD8+ T cells sorted from blood. The origin of the receptors is a woman between 25 and 40 years old in good health.

The chain joins TRBV2 to TRBJ2-7; 7 bases are shared with TRBD1. The CDR3 has 18 amino acids. Germline-derived CDR1 and CDR2 are SNHLY and FYNNEI. Losses at the gene ends were 0 bases for V and 2 bases for J; bases not matched to a gene: 13. Here the CDR3 reads CASSEAQQGIIGPYEQYF. CDR3 sequence (DNA): TGTGCCAGCAGTGAAGCCCAACAGGGGATAATAGGTCCCTACGAGCAGTACTTC.

A word on this clone: This sample includes further DNA sequences coding for the same CDR3. The chain employs TRBV28 and TRBJ2-7; D remains ambiguous. Germline assignment: CDR1 MDHEN and CDR2 SYDVKM. The CDR3 length is 11 residues. Trimming shortened V by 4 bases and J by 3 bases, and 4 bases separated the two germline ends. The CDR3 DNA follows: TGTGCCAGCAGTTCCGGCTACGAGCAGTACTTC. This translates into CASSSGYEQYF.

In its sample, this clone was seen once. The chain couples TRBV28 to TRBJ2-1; D uncertain. The V gene lost 3 bases and the J gene lost 0 bases, with 9 bases spanning the gap. This CDR3 spans 15 amino acids. Germline V gene lookup returns CDR1 MDHEN and CDR2 SYDVKM. The CDR3 DNA follows: TGTGCCAGCAGTTTTCGGCAGGTCTCCTACAATGAGCAGTTCTTC. It specifies CASSFRQVSYNEQFF.

The gene calls are TRBV5-6 and TRBJ1-5; possibly TRBD1 for D (5 bases). V shed 0 bases and J shed 0 bases, with 13 bases lying between them. The V gene's germline CDR1 is SGHDT and CDR2 YYEEEE. CDR3 length: 17 residues. The CDR3 DNA reads as TGTGCCAGCAGCTTGGGGGGACGACAGCATAGCAATCAGCCCCAGCATTTT. Translation: CASSLGGRQHSNQPQHF. The full variable domain, completed using reference TRBV5-6 and TRBJ1-5, is DAGVTQSPTHLIKTRGQQVTLRCSPKSGHDTVSWYQQALGQGPQFIFQYYEEEERQRGNFPDRFSGHQFPNYSSELNVNALLLGDSALYLCASSLGGRQHSNQPQHFGDGTRLSIL.

The rearrangement joins TRBV9 to TRBJ1-2; D call uncertain. Per the germline V gene, CDR1 is SGDLS and CDR2 is YYNGEE. V lost 3 bases, J lost 8 bases, and 8 bases lay in between. The CDR3 has 11 residues. The CDR3 reads CASSAMGGYTF. The CDR3 DNA follows: TGTGCCAGCAGCGCGATGGGGGGCTACACCTTC.

V and J are TRBV2 and TRBJ1-2; the D is unclear. Germline CDR1 is SNHLY and CDR2 is FYNNEI. The CDR3 contains 10 residues. The germline V and J ends were trimmed by 6 bases and 7 bases, with 6 bases remaining between them. The CDR3 is CASSPAGYTF. DNA of the CDR3: TGTGCCAGCAGCCCCGCTGGCTACACCTTC.

V and J are TRBV4-1 and TRBJ2-7; D is uncertain. There are 15 residues in the CDR3. Trimming removed 0 bases from V and 4 bases from J, with 13 bases in between. In germline, CDR1 is MGHRA, CDR2 YSYEKL. This CDR3 reads CASSQDFGRIYEQYF. Written as DNA, the CDR3 is TGCGCCAGCAGCCAAGATTTCGGCAGGATATACGAGCAGTACTTC.

This chain uses TRBV19 with TRBJ1-5; D is uncertain. Trimming took 8 bases from V and 0 from J, leaving 17 bases between them. Germline loops: CDR1 LNHDA, CDR2 SQIVND (reference sequence). The CDR3 sequence is 16 residues long. The CDR3 region has the DNA TGTGCCAGTGCTCCGAGGACGGAATATAGCAATCAGCCCCAGCATTTT. Translated, it gives CASAPRTEYSNQPQHF.

V gene TRBV28 combines with J gene TRBJ2-7, with D maybe TRBD1 (6 bases). This CDR3 region has 13 residues. V was clipped by 5 bases and J by 5 bases, with 13 bases between them. Germline CDR1 MDHEN, CDR2 SYDVKM. For the CDR3, the DNA is TGTGCCAGCAGTACAGGGTTCGGTGACGAGCAGTACTTC. It yields the protein CASSTGFGDEQYF.

This clone was counted a single time. V is TRBV28 and J is TRBJ1-1; 12 nucleotides line up with TRBD1. The CDR3 has 19 amino acids. V dropped 4 bases and J dropped 0; count of bases not matched to a gene: 12. The germline V gene encodes CDR1 MDHEN and CDR2 SYDVKM. The CDR3 DNA follows: TGTGCCAGCAGTTCAAGTGGGGGTGGGACAGGGGGCTTGAACACTGAAGCTTTCTTT. Its translation: CASSSSGGGTGGLNTEAFF.

V usage is TRBV28 and J usage is TRBJ2-1; 8 bases agree with TRBD2. This CDR3 is built from 15 residues. With 2 bases clipped from V and 7 bases from J, the junction kept 7 bases outside the gene matches. The germline gives CDR1 MDHEN, CDR2 SYDVKM. CDR3 sequence (DNA): TGTGCCAGCAGTTTACTCCGACTAGCGAGGAATGAGCAGTTCTTC. Translating gives CASSLLRLARNEQFF.

This rearrangement joins TRBV5-6 to TRBJ1-5; D remains ambiguous. Germline CDR1 SGHDT, CDR2 YYEEEE. The V end lost 4 bases, the J end lost 3 bases, and 5 bases lay between the germline ends. CDR3 size: 12 residues. The CDR3 bases are TGTGCCAGCAGCAATAACAATCAGCCCCAGCATTTT. Translation gives CASSNNNQPQHF. Based on the CDR3 plus reference TRBV5-6 and TRBJ1-5, the full variable domain is DAGVTQSPTHLIKTRGQQVTLRCSPKSGHDTVSWYQQALGQGPQFIFQYYEEEERQRGNFPDRFSGHQFPNYSSELNVNALLLGDSALYLCASSNNNQPQHFGDGTRLSIL.

Turning to this clone: Other DNA sequences in this sample translate to the same CDR3. The gene calls are TRBV28 and TRBJ2-7, with TRBD2 identical over 10 bases. After removal of 4 bases from V and 4 bases from J, the junction contained 4 bases not matched to a gene. This CDR3 spans 14 amino acids. Germline V gene sequence: CDR1 MDHEN, CDR2 SYDVKM. The CDR3 DNA follows: TGTGCCAGCAGTTCACTAGCGGGACGGTACGAGCAGTACTTC. It translates to CASSSLAGRYEQYF.

This clone appeared a single time. The rearrangement links TRBV7-8 to TRBJ2-7; D remains unclear. Germline CDR1 SGHVS, CDR2 FQNEAQ. The V end lost 4 bases, the J end lost 2 bases, and 6 bases lay between the germline ends. The CDR3 extends over 12 amino acids. In nucleotides, the CDR3 is TGTGCCAGCAGCTCAGGTACCTACGAGCAGTACTTC. Protein sequence: CASSSGTYEQYF.

This chain connects TRBV13 to TRBJ2-5; D ambiguous. The tail of the sequence fits TRBJ2-7 better, so the J call may be wrong. The V gene's germline CDR1 is PRHDT and CDR2 FYEKMQ (reference sequence). CDR3 length equals 13 residues. The CDR3 loop is CASSLGQSYEQYF. The DNA of the CDR3 is TGTGCCAGCAGCTTAGGCCAGAGCTACGAGCAGTACTTC.

The V and J genes are TRBV28 and TRBJ1-5; no firm D call. The CDR3 is made up of 19 amino acids. In germline, CDR1 is MDHEN, CDR2 SYDVKM. V was cut by 6 bases and J by 4 bases, with 28 bases left in between. As DNA, the CDR3 is TGTGCCAGCAGCACCAAACGAATTAGTGCGAGGACCTTAAATCAGCCCCAGCATTTT. Translated, it gives CASSTKRISARTLNQPQHF. Full variable domain (outside the CDR3, taken from reference TRBV28 and TRBJ1-5): DVKVTQSSRYLVKRTGEKVFLECVQDMDHENMFWYRQDPGLGLRLIYFSYDVKMKEKGDIPEGYSVSREKKERFSLILESASTNQTSMYLCASSTKRISARTLNQPQHFGDGTRLSIL.

The chain links TRBV7-6 to TRBJ2-7, with TRBD2 identical over 8 bases. The ends lost 2 bases at V and 6 bases at J; junction bases unmatched: 12. CDR1 is SGHVS and CDR2 is FNYEAQ in the germline V gene. The CDR3 loop spans 16 amino acids. CDR3 coding DNA: TGTGCCAGCAGCTTATCCGCTCTAGCGGGTACGGGCGAGCAGTACTTC. Amino acids: CASSLSALAGTGEQYF. The full variable domain, in which reference TRBV7-6 and TRBJ2-7 provide the parts outside the CDR3, is GAGVSQSPRYKVTKRGQDVALRCDPISGHVSLYWYRQALGQGPEFLTYFNYEAQQDKSGLPNDRFSAERPEGSISTLTIQRTEQRDSAMYRCASSLSALAGTGEQYFGPGTRLTVT.

This clone was recorded only once. The chain joins TRBV13 to TRBJ2-7, with no clear D. The CDR3 covers 13 residues. Trimming took off 4 bases at V and 9 bases at J, with 16 bases between the two ends. Germline V lookup: CDR1 PRHDT, CDR2 FYEKMQ (reference sequence). CDR3 sequence: CASSSSTELGQYF. For the CDR3, the DNA is TGTGCCAGCAGCTCCTCGACTGAACTCGGGCAGTACTTC.

This chain connects TRBV28 to TRBJ1-2; 10 nucleotides align to TRBD1. Germline CDR1 is MDHEN and CDR2 is SYDVKM. This CDR3 spans 16 amino acids. Trimming cost V 6 bases and J 5 bases; bases outside gene matches: 12. CDR3 loop: CASSLQGQGLRYGYTF. The CDR3 DNA sequence: TGTGCCAGCAGCCTCCAGGGACAGGGGCTTCGGTATGGCTACACCTTC.

The V gene is TRBV27, the J gene TRBJ2-1; the match to TRBD2 covers 10 bases. V was clipped by 5 bases and J by 2 bases; unmatched bases: 9. From germline, CDR1 is MNHEY and CDR2 SMNVEV (reference sequence). This CDR3 has 17 residues. For the CDR3, the DNA is TGTGCCAGCAGTCAACCTAGCGGGAGAAACCCCTACAATGAGCAGTTCTTC. It codes for CASSQPSGRNPYNEQFF.